This T cell receptor beta chain was identified during a study of cytotoxic CD8 clonotypes in ibrutinib-treated CLL. As for the study in general: In all, 10 to 11 patients were relapsed/refractory, about 15 were treatment-naive and 17 were IGHV unmutated. When averaged across all of the samples, the counts came to a few hundred thousand productive templates and about 100,000 productive rearrangements. Study-level points and caveats: The clonality rise at ibrutinib response reflected private clonotype expansion.

About this clone: The antigen is unknown.

The repertoire was sequenced with immunoSEQ multiplex PCR; TCRdb's copy has only in-frame clones and lacks some. In the table there are more than 110,000 clones, 80% to 95% of which are singletons. Trimming pared 1 base from V and 3 bases from J, leaving 6 bases between. Germline V gives CDR1 SEHNR, CDR2 FQNEAQ (reference sequence). The CDR3 spans 13 residues. J is TRBJ1-1 and V is TRBV7-9; D uncertain. Specimen: PBMCs, collected after 12 months of ibrutinib treatment. This TCR derives from a human donor with chronic lymphocytic leukemia. For the CDR3, the DNA is TGTGCCAGCAGCTTAGATCCGGACACTGAAGCTTTCTTT. Its translation is CASSLDPDTEAFF. The full variable domain, in which reference TRBV7-9 and TRBJ1-1 provide the parts outside the CDR3, is DTGVSQNPRHKITKRGQNVTFRCDPISEHNRLYWYRQTLGQGPEFLTYFQNEAQLEKSRLLSDRFSAERPKGSFSTLEIQRTEQGDSAMYLCASSLDPDTEAFFGQGTRLTVV.